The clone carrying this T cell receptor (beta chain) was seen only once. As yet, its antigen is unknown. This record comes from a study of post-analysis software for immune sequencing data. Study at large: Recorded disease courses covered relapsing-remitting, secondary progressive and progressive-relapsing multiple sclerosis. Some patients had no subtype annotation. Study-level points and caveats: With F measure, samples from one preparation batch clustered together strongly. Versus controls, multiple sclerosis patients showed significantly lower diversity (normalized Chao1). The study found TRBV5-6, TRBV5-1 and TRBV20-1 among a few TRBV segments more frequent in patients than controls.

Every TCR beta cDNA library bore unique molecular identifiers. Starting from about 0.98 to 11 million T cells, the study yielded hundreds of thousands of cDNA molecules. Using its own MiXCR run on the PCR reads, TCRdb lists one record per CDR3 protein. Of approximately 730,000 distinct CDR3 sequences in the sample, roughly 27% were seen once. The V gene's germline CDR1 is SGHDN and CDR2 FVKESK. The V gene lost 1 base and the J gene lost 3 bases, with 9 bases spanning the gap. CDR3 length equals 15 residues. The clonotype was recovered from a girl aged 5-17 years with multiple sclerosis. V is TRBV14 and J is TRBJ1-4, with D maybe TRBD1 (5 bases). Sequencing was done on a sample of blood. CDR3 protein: CASSQGRDPNEKLFF. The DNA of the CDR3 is TGTGCCAGCAGCCAAGGCAGGGACCCTAATGAAAAACTGTTTTTT.